This record looks at one T cell receptor (beta chain) sequence and its context. Its target is not known. Sequencing was performed with immunoSEQ multiplex PCR; in TCRdb, only in-frame clones are kept and a portion is missing. The sample lists fewer than 130,000 clones, roughly 95% occurring once. These data originate in a study of graft-versus-host responses after intestinal transplantation. Overall study context: All of the recipients had induction that used anti-thymocyte globulin, then tacrolimus and steroids for about 3 years. Study-level findings and limits: In patients with graft-donor T cell macrochimerism, allograft graft-versus-host to host-versus-graft clonal ratios were high. Declines in HvG clones occurring early post-transplant were associated with peak circulating GvH clone levels. There were GvH clones found in recipient marrow, and some of them appeared first in ileum or blood.

V lost 5 bases to trimming and J lost 4 bases, with 19 bases between them. Looked up from germline, CDR1 is SGHAT and CDR2 is FQNNGV. The CDR3 covers 16 residues. The sequencing used unstimulated CD8+ T cells sorted from spleen or lymph node cells, collected before intestinal transplant. V and J are TRBV11-2 and TRBJ2-3, with D hard to call. The clonotype comes from a human donor who received an intestinal transplant. CDR3 sequence reads: CASSRSPGVRADTQYF. CDR3 sequence (DNA): TGTGCCAGCAGCCGTTCTCCAGGCGTTCGGGCAGATACGCAGTATTTT.